The TCR beta chain under discussion was sequenced for a study of CD8 T cells in Susac syndrome. Background on the study: Clinically active disease was present in over five of the sequenced Susac syndrome patients. Eight of these patients were in remission.

Trimming took 3 bases from V and 11 from J, leaving 23 bases between them. From germline, CDR1 is LNHNV and CDR2 YYDKDF (reference sequence). CDR3 length equals 15 residues. The study's findings and limits: Susac-specific public clones found in total CD8+ repertoires numbered 15 to 20, and those in CD8+ TEMRA repertoires numbered five.

On this clonotype itself: Its antigen is unidentified.

With random hexamers, 0.5 to 1 ug RNA was reverse transcribed. Coverage of TCR beta CDR3 amplification by immunoSEQ multiplex PCR extended to 54 Vbeta and 13 Jbeta. In TCRdb, the immunoSEQ multiplex PCR reads were re-called with MiXCR into one record per CDR3 protein. The repertoire holds over 70,000 distinct CDR3 sequences, with around 96% as singletons. This sequence was found in a human donor with Susac syndrome. The source material was CD8+ T cells from PBMCs. J is TRBJ2-7 and V is TRBV15; tentatively, D is TRBD2 (6 bases). The CDR3 coding sequence is TGTGCCACCAGCAGCGACCGGGACTCCTCCTTATTAGAGTACTTC. It specifies CATSSDRDSSLLEYF.